A single sample gave rise to the 4 T cell receptor beta chains below, sequenced in a study of cytomegalovirus exposure and HLA in healthy donors. Data came from immunoSEQ multiplex PCR; TCRdb stores just in-frame clones and leaves some out. The repertoire holds 200,000 to 250,000 clones, with about nine tenths as singletons. What was sequenced was PBMCs. All receptors derive from a young woman in good health and CMV-seropositive.

The rearrangement joins TRBV5-1 to TRBJ1-4, with D possibly matching TRBD1 (6 bases). The V end lost 0 bases, the J end lost 0 bases, and 9 bases lay between the germline ends. The CDR3 is 16 residues long. The germline V gene encodes CDR1 SGHRS and CDR2 YFSETQ. The CDR3 nucleotides read TGCGCCAGCAGCTTGGGGGACACCGCAACTAATGAAAAACTGTTTTTT. This sequence encodes CASSLGDTATNEKLFF.

The chain uses TRBV6-5 and TRBJ1-1; D gene uncertain. CDR1 is MNHEY and CDR2 is SVGAGI in the germline V gene. The V gene lost 6 bases and the J gene lost 1 base, with 9 bases spanning the gap. This CDR3 spans 13 amino acids. This CDR3 reads CASSPEANTEAFF. Written as DNA, the CDR3 is TGTGCCAGCAGCCCGGAGGCGAACACTGAAGCTTTCTTT.

This sequence joins TRBV4-2 and TRBJ2-1, with 9 bases identical to TRBD2. Trimming took 0 bases from V and 8 from J; bases not matched to a gene: 14. CDR1 is LGHNA and CDR2 is YNFKEQ in the germline V gene. The CDR3 sequence is 18 residues long. The CDR3 loop reads CASSQEGWVSGSGDEQFF. For the CDR3, the DNA is TGTGCCAGCAGCCAAGAAGGTTGGGTTAGCGGGAGTGGGGATGAGCAGTTCTTC.

CDR3 loop: CASSLDRSSEAFF. As DNA, the CDR3 is TGTGCCAGCAGTCTCGACAGGTCTTCCGAAGCTTTCTTT. The V and J genes are TRBV28 and TRBJ1-1, with D possibly matching TRBD1 (6 bases). V gave up 5 bases and J gave up 8 bases, with 15 bases separating them. Germline V gives CDR1 MDHEN, CDR2 SYDVKM. This CDR3 is 13 amino acids long.